The next 15 T cell receptor beta chains were all read from a single sample in a study of T-cell reconstitution after alpha-beta-depleted transplantation in children. A library of TCRbeta sequences, prepared with unique molecular identifiers, was generated. TCRdb used MiXCR to reprocess the PCR reads, holding one entry per CDR3 protein. In the table there are 500,000 to 650,000 distinct CDR3 sequences, 10% to 15% of which are singletons. Specimen: PBMCs, mostly from graft donor cells, collected 360 days after TCRalphabeta/CD19-depleted stem cell transplant. Every receptor here comes from a male patient aged 10 to 17 who had a stem cell transplant for acute myeloid leukemia, so the T cells may come from the graft donor.

In this sample, this clonotype turned up a few times. V usage is TRBV7-2 and J usage is TRBJ2-7, with a possible D match to TRBD1 (5 bases). There are 16 residues in the CDR3. From germline, CDR1 is SGHTA and CDR2 FQGNSA. V gave up 1 base and J gave up 6 bases, with 19 bases separating them. This CDR3 is CASSLGFGHSLIEQYF. DNA of the CDR3: TGTGCCAGCAGCTTAGGGTTTGGACATAGCCTCATCGAGCAGTACTTC.

This clonotype showed up many times. The chain combines TRBV9 with TRBJ2-2; no firm D call. The germline V gene has CDR1 SGDLS and CDR2 YYNGEE. This CDR3 contains 13 residues. Trimming shortened V by 4 bases and J by 6 bases, and 10 bases separated the two germline ends. The CDR3 loop is CASSPARPGELFF. DNA for the CDR3: TGTGCCAGCAGCCCAGCTAGACCCGGGGAGCTGTTTTTT.

This chain uses TRBV11-2 with TRBJ2-7, with 10 nucleotides matching TRBD2. From germline, CDR1 is SGHAT and CDR2 FQNNGV. The CDR3 loop spans 19 amino acids. V lost 3 bases to trimming and J lost 0 bases; unmatched junction nucleotides: 14. CDR3 in amino acids: CASSFPQETSGHYSYEQYF. The CDR3 nucleotides read TGTGCCAGCAGCTTCCCCCAAGAGACTAGCGGGCACTACTCCTACGAGCAGTACTTC.

This clonotype occurred many times. This chain links TRBV15 with TRBJ2-2; TRBD1 aligns across 7 bases. The CDR3 runs to 17 residues. The germline V gene has CDR1 LNHNV and CDR2 YYDKDF (reference sequence). V shed 4 bases, J shed 4 bases, and the junction held 12 bases outside the gene matches. The CDR3 nucleotides are TGTGCCACCAGCACTCCGGTGAGGGGGCGCTTCACCGGGGAGCTGTTTTTT. It specifies CATSTPVRGRFTGELFF.

Many counts were recorded for this clonotype. The V call is TRBV7-9, the J call TRBJ2-7, with D maybe TRBD2 (6 bases). Trimming pared 0 bases from V and 6 bases from J, leaving 9 bases between. This CDR3 is 13 amino acids long. Germline values: CDR1 SEHNR, CDR2 FQNEAQ (reference sequence). The CDR3 DNA reads as TGTGCCAGCAGCTTAGCACTAGCCGGCGAGCAGTACTTC. It yields the protein CASSLALAGEQYF.

This sequence joins TRBV20-1 and TRBJ2-5, with D unclear. V was shortened by 0 bases and J by 1 base, with 9 bases between the two germline ends. Germline V lookup: CDR1 DFQATT, CDR2 SNEGSKA (reference sequence). This CDR3 is 14 amino acids long. CDR3 DNA: TGCAGTGCTAGAGATCTGCGCGCCCAAGAGACCCAGTACTTC. This sequence encodes CSARDLRAQETQYF.

The gene calls are TRBV3-1 and TRBJ2-1, with 10 bases identical to TRBD2. Germline CDR1 and CDR2: LGHDT and YNNKEL (reference sequence). This CDR3 is 22 amino acids long. V gave up 4 bases and J gave up 7 bases; unmatched junction bases: 28. The CDR3, as DNA: TGTGCCAGCAGCCCTACCCCCCCCGGAGTTTTCGCTAGCGGGAGTTGGATGAATGAGCAGTTCTTC. Amino acid sequence: CASSPTPPGVFASGSWMNEQFF.

This clonotype has just a few counts. This CDR3 is CSARLAGPLYF. CDR3 nucleotides: TGCAGTGCTAGACTAGCGGGGCCGTTATACTTC. This chain uses TRBV20-1 with TRBJ2-5, with TRBD2 matching 9 bases. The CDR3 length is 11 residues. Per the germline V gene, CDR1 is DFQATT and CDR2 is SNEGSKA (reference sequence). With 2 bases clipped from V and 14 bases from J, the junction kept 6 bases outside the gene matches.

The J gene is TRBJ2-1, the V gene TRBV9; D not resolved. Trimming took 4 bases from V and 0 from J, leaving 8 bases between them. Germline CDR1 SGDLS, CDR2 YYNGEE. This CDR3 has 14 residues. The CDR3 nucleotides read TGTGCCAGCAGCCCCTGGGGCTCCTACAATGAGCAGTTCTTC. Translation gives CASSPWGSYNEQFF.

CDR3 loop: CASSSLFGEQFF. The CDR3 DNA reads as TGTGCCAGCAGCTCCCTATTTGGCGAGCAGTTCTTC. The chain joins TRBV7-3 to TRBJ2-1; D gene uncertain. V was cut by 4 bases and J by 10 bases, with 11 bases left in between. CDR3 length: 12 residues. The germline V gene has CDR1 SGHTA and CDR2 FQGTGA.

The chain recombines TRBV20-1 with TRBJ2-3; 10 nucleotides line up with TRBD2. Germline assignment: CDR1 DFQATT and CDR2 SNEGSKA (reference sequence). V shed 4 bases and J 3 bases; nucleotides not matched to a gene: 4. The CDR3 spans 14 residues. This CDR3 is CSAIEAGGTDTQYF. In DNA, the CDR3 is TGCAGTGCTATCGAAGCGGGAGGGACAGATACGCAGTATTTT.

This clonotype was seen more than once but under ten times. V and J are TRBV10-3 and TRBJ2-5, with 7 bases that match TRBD1. V shed 5 bases and J 5 bases; nucleotides not matched to a gene: 8. The CDR3 spans 14 residues. Germline-derived CDR1 and CDR2 are ENHRY and SYGVKD. The CDR3 DNA reads as TGTGCCATCAGTTACGACAGGGCGTACGAGACCCAGTACTTC. Translating gives CAISYDRAYETQYF.

The V and J genes are TRBV29-1 and TRBJ1-4; D remains ambiguous. Germline V gene sequence: CDR1 SQVTM, CDR2 ANQGSEA. Trimming removed 4 bases at V and 5 bases at J, with 8 bases between. The CDR3 loop spans 12 amino acids. CDR3 residues: CSVGRKNEKLFF. Written as DNA, the CDR3 is TGCAGCGTTGGGAGGAAGAATGAAAAACTGTTTTTT.

The rearrangement joins TRBV29-1 to TRBJ2-6, with D uncertain. The CDR3 is 16 amino acids. Germline V gene lookup returns CDR1 SQVTM and CDR2 ANQGSEA. V lost 3 bases and J 0 bases, leaving 12 bases between the germline ends. The CDR3 region has the DNA TGCAGCGTTGAGGGTGGGCTGACCTCTGGGGCCAACGTCCTGACTTTC. Amino acids: CSVEGGLTSGANVLTF.

This clonotype was detected a few times. This chain links TRBV15 with TRBJ2-5, with D tentatively TRBD2 (6 bases). Germline CDR1 and CDR2: LNHNV and YYDKDF (reference sequence). This CDR3 region has 15 residues. Trimming stripped 5 bases from V and 4 bases from J, with 17 bases between. DNA of the CDR3: TGTGCCACCAGCGGCCGAGGGACTTTAATAGAGACCCAGTACTTC. Protein product: CATSGRGTLIETQYF.